The clone carrying this TCR beta chain has a count of ten or more. Clones were read by immunoSEQ multiplex PCR, and TCRdb kept only the in-frame ones, dropping some. The sample carries over 90,000 clones, roughly nine tenths recorded once. These data are taken from a study of control samples from healthy donors and cancer patients. The TCR originated in a woman under 30 in good health. Sequences were obtained from blood.

The CDR3 reads CATSRRIPGTRGYTF. For the CDR3, the DNA is TGTGCCACCAGCAGACGCATCCCAGGGACCCGGGGCTACACCTTC. The V call is TRBV15, the J call TRBJ1-2, with D maybe TRBD1 (5 bases). V lost 2 bases, J lost 8 bases, and 18 bases lay in between. The CDR3 has 15 amino acids. Germline V gene data show CDR1 as LNHNV and CDR2 as YYDKDF (reference sequence).